This TCR beta chain was profiled in a study of blood T cell repertoires in COVID-19. For the study at large: Specimens from acute and convalescent COVID-19 originated in the United States, Italy and Spain. Sources were T cells, B-cell-depleted T cells, or PBMCs; the material itself was cDNA or gDNA.

Original processing notes: Cell counts per sample came from amplifying reference gene primers. The method was immunoSEQ multiplex PCR; TCRdb's version includes in-frame clones alone and lacks a portion of them. That table is the source of V, J and clone size, and D and trimming were worked out from the DNA. In the table there are fewer than 250,000 clones, roughly 80% of which are singletons. This clone was seen only once. The TCR originated in a woman in her fifties or sixties with acute or convalescent COVID-19. Sequencing was performed on peripheral blood.

The CDR3 DNA sequence: TGTGCCAGCAGACGGGTCTCCTCTGGAAACACCATATATTTT. Its translation is CASRRVSSGNTIYF. V is TRBV6-5 and J is TRBJ1-3; D unclear. CDR1 is MNHEY and CDR2 is SVGAGI in the germline V gene. Between the trimmed V and J ends, which lost 6 bases and 0 bases, there was a span of 9 bases. The CDR3 has 14 residues.